This T cell receptor beta chain was observed in a study of blood T cells in healthy people across ages. Study-wide points: When set beside aged donors, long-lived donors presented more naive CD4+ cells and higher diversity.

The sample, around 10 milliliters of peripheral blood, was drawn from each donor. For this clonotype: Its antigen is undetermined.

It was with a sample-barcoded 5' primer and a J-beta primer mix that a second PCR of roughly 7 to 12 cycles was run. Each cDNA molecule, via a template-switch adaptor with 12 random nucleotides, was tagged. Per sample, CDR3-containing paired-end reads numbered at least 3 million. TCRdb fed the 5' RACE reads into MiXCR, producing one record per CDR3 protein. The table records about 1.6 million distinct CDR3 sequences, roughly a third of them present only once. V lost 3 bases to trimming and J lost 6 bases; unmatched junction nucleotides: 6. In germline, CDR1 is DFQATT, CDR2 SNEGSKA (reference sequence). CDR3 length: 15 amino acids.

The TCR originated in a woman in her 30s in good health. Material for sequencing was blood. The chain joins TRBV20-1 to TRBJ2-3; the match to TRBD2 covers 13 bases. The CDR3 region is CSASWGLAGSDTQYF. CDR3 sequence (DNA): TGCAGTGCTAGTTGGGGACTAGCGGGGTCTGATACGCAGTATTTT.